The clone carrying this T cell receptor beta chain was counted at least ten times. The CDR3 has 15 amino acids. Trimming cost V 3 bases and J 6 bases; bases outside gene matches: 9. Germline CDR1 KGHSH, CDR2 LQKENI. The data are from a study of regulatory T cells in long-lasting Graves disease. HTBI primers from iRepertoire and Arm-PCR of CDR3 regions yielded the TCR beta libraries. TCRdb redid the calling of the multiplex PCR reads with MiXCR, one entry per CDR3 protein. Found here are fewer than 450,000 distinct CDR3 sequences, more than 20% of them singletons; the top ten hold less than 25%. Time point in this sample: persistent/refractory GD, antithyroid drugs over 5 years with positive TRAb. PBMC RNA served as the TCR library source.

The sequences come from peripheral blood mononuclear cells (PBMCs), collected when the disease was refractory, from a patient treated with antithyroid drugs. The rearrangement joins TRBV18 to TRBJ2-7; the match to TRBD1 covers 9 bases. The clonotype originates from a female donor with Graves disease. CDR3 loop: CASSPSGTGLFEQYF. The DNA of the CDR3 is TGTGCCAGCTCACCTTCCGGGACAGGGCTGTTCGAGCAGTACTTC.